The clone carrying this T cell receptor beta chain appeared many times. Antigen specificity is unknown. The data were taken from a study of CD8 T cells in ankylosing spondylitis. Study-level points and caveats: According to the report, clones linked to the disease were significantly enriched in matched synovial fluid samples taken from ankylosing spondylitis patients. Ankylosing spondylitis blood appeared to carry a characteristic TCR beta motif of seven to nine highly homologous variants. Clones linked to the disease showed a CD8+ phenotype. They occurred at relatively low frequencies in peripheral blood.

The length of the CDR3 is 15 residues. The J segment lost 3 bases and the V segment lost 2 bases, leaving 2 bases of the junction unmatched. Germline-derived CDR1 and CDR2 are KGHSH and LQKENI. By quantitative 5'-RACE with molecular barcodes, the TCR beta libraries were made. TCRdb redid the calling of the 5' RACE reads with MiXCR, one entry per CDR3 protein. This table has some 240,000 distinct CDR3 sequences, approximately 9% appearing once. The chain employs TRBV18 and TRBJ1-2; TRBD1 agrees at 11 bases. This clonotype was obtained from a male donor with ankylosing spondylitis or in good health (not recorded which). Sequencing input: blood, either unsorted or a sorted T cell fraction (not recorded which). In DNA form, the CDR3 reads TGTGCCAGCTCACCAGTGGGACAGGGGGACTATGGCTACACCTTC. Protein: CASSPVGQGDYGYTF.